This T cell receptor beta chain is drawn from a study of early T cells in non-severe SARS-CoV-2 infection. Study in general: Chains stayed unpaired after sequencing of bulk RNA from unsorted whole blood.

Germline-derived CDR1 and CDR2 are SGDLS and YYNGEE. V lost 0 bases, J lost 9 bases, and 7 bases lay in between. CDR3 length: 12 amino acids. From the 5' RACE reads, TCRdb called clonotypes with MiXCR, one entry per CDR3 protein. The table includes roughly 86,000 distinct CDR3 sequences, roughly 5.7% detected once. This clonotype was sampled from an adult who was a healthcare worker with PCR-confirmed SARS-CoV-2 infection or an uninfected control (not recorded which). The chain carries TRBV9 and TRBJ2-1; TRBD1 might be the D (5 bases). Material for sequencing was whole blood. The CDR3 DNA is TGTGCCAGCAGCGTAGGGGGCGGTGAGCAGTTCTTC. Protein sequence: CASSVGGGEQFF. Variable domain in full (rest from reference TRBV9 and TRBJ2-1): DSGVTQTPKHLITATGQRVTLRCSPRSGDLSVYWYQQSLDQGLQFLIQYYNGEERAKGNILERFSAQQFPDLHSELNLSSLELGDSALYFCASSVGGGEQFFGPGTRLTVL.